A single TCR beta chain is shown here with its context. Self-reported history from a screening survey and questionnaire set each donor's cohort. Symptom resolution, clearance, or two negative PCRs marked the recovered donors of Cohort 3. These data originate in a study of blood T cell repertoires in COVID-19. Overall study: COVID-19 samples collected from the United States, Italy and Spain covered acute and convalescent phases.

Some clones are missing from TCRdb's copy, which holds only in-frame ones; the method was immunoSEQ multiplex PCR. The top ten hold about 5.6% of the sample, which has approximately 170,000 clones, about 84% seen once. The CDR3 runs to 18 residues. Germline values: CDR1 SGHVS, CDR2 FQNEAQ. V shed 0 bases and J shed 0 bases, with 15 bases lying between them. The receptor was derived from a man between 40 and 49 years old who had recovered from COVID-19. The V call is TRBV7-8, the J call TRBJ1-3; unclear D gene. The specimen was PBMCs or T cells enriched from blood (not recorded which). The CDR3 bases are TGTGCCAGCAGCTTAGCTGGTTGGAGTGGCAGCTCTGGAAACACCATATATTTT. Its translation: CASSLAGWSGSSGNTIYF.